This TCR beta chain was identified in a study of cytomegalovirus exposure and HLA in healthy donors. As concerns this clone: Its antigen is as yet unknown.

From germline, CDR1 is SGHVS and CDR2 FNYEAQ. This CDR3 is built from 13 residues. V lost 5 bases and J 9 bases, leaving 15 bases between the germline ends. The study ran its PCR with 60 Vbeta and 13 Jbeta primers. The table came from immunoSEQ multiplex PCR; TCRdb's copy has only in-frame clones and leaves some out. The sample includes a few hundred thousand clones, 60% to 80% of them seen just once. General observations from the study: Association of some 18,000 TCR beta sequences with HLA alleles was found at 0.05 false discovery rate in a later analysis.

The clonotype was recovered from a man aged 18 to 35 in good health and CMV-seronegative. This rearrangement joins TRBV7-6 to TRBJ2-3; D is possibly TRBD1 (5 bases). What was sequenced was PBMCs. The DNA for the CDR3 is TGTGCCAGCAGCCCGCGCTCGGACAAGACGCAGTATTTT. Its protein product is CASSPRSDKTQYF. Full variable domain (remainder filled in from reference TRBV7-6 and TRBJ2-3): GAGVSQSPRYKVTKRGQDVALRCDPISGHVSLYWYRQALGQGPEFLTYFNYEAQQDKSGLPNDRFSAERPEGSISTLTIQRTEQRDSAMYRCASSPRSDKTQYFGPGTRLTVL.